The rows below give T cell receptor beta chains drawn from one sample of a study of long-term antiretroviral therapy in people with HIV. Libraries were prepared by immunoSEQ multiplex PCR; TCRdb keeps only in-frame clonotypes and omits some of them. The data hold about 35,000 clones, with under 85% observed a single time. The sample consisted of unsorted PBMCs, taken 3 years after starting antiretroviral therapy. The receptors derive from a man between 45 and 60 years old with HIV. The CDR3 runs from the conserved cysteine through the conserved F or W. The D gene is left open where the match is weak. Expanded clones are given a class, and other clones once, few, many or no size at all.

CASSLDGGPQETQYF	TGTGCCAGCAGCTTAGATGGGGGACCCCAAGAGACCCAGTACTTC	TRBV11-3	TRBJ2-5	.	.
CASSMGLAGGDSYEQYF	TGTGCCAGTAGTATGGGGCTAGCGGGAGGAGACTCCTACGAGCAGTACTTC	TRBV19	TRBJ2-7	TRBD2	few
CASSLHWSGGPSTDTQYF	TGTGCCAGCAGCTTACATTGGTCGGGGGGGCCGTCGACAGATACGCAGTATTTT	TRBV5-6	TRBJ2-3	TRBD2	.
CASSLGGGLGYTF	TGTGCCAGCAGCTTGGGTGGGGGCCTTGGCTACACCTTC	TRBV5-4	TRBJ1-2	.	few
CASSYGGLAGYNEQFF	TGTGCCAGCAGTTATGGGGGACTAGCTGGTTACAATGAGCAGTTCTTC	TRBV6-5	TRBJ2-1	TRBD2	.
CASTPAQGGELFF	TGTGCCAGCACTCCAGCGCAAGGCGGGGAGCTGTTTTTT	TRBV6-6	TRBJ2-2	.	.
CAKPDRDSNQPQHF	TGTGCCAAGCCGGACAGGGATAGCAATCAGCCCCAGCATTTT	TRBV6-6	TRBJ1-5	TRBD1	.
CASSLRGTGGTSGANVLTF	TGCGCCAGCAGCTTACGGGGGACAGGGGGGACCTCTGGGGCCAACGTCCTGACTTTC	TRBV5-1	TRBJ2-6	TRBD1	.
CASSQDPSGGPFSYNEQFF	TGCGCCAGCAGCCAAGATCCTAGCGGGGGCCCTTTCTCCTACAATGAGCAGTTCTTC	TRBV4-1	TRBJ2-1	TRBD2	.
CATSRGSGGENEQYF	TGTGCCACCAGCAGAGGCTCAGGGGGCGAGAACGAGCAGTACTTC	TRBV15	TRBJ2-7	TRBD1	.
CASSLDPLNTEAFF	TGCGCCAGCAGCTTGGATCCTTTGAACACTGAAGCTTTCTTT	TRBV5-1	TRBJ1-1	.	.
CASSLQANTEAFF	TGTGCCAGCTCTCTTCAGGCGAACACTGAAGCTTTCTTT	TRBV18	TRBJ1-1	.	.
CASSINSQENIQYF	TGTGCCAGTAGTATAAACAGCCAGGAAAACATTCAGTACTTC	TRBV19	TRBJ2-4	.	.
CASSLGPLAGVQGNEQFF	TGCGCCAGCAGCTTGGGGCCCCTAGCGGGGGTGCAGGGCAATGAGCAGTTCTTC	TRBV5-1	TRBJ2-1	TRBD2	.
CASSPGNSYEQYF	TGTGCCAGCAGCCCTGGTAACTCCTACGAGCAGTACTTC	TRBV6-5	TRBJ2-7	.	few
CASSSRTGVAYNEQFF	TGTGCCAGCAGCTCTCGGACAGGGGTGGCCTACAATGAGCAGTTCTTC	TRBV7-9	TRBJ2-1	TRBD1	.
CASSRLAGGQETQYF	TGTGCCAGCAGCCGGCTAGCGGGGGGCCAAGAGACCCAGTACTTC	TRBV14	TRBJ2-5	TRBD2	few
CASSIWNSGRANEQFF	TGTGCCAGTAGTATTTGGAATAGCGGGAGGGCCAATGAGCAGTTCTTC	TRBV19	TRBJ2-1	TRBD2	.
CASSQDLRPGGKETQYF	TGCGCCAGCAGCCAAGATCTTAGGCCAGGGGGAAAAGAGACCCAGTACTTC	TRBV4-3	TRBJ2-5	TRBD1	.
CASRGGPTNEKLFF	TGCGCCAGCAGAGGGGGACCAACTAATGAAAAACTGTTTTTT	TRBV5-1	TRBJ1-4	.	.
CASREVGPPYEQYF	TGTGCCAGTAGGGAAGTGGGACCGCCCTACGAGCAGTACTTC	TRBV19	TRBJ2-7	.	.
CASSFVGNTEAFF	TGTGCCAGCAGTTTCGTGGGAAACACTGAAGCTTTCTTT	TRBV6-6	TRBJ1-1	.	.
CASSLAGEIPSAFF	TGTGCCAGCAGCTTAGCAGGGGAAATTCCCTCAGCTTTCTTT	TRBV7-9	TRBJ1-1	.	.
CASSSPPGLQWETQYF	TGTGCCAGCAGCTCCCCCCCGGGACTACAGTGGGAGACCCAGTACTTC	TRBV7-2	TRBJ2-5	TRBD2	.
CASSFQGVAGELFF	TGCGCCAGCAGCTTTCAGGGGGTAGCCGGGGAGCTGTTTTTT	TRBV5-1	TRBJ2-2	TRBD1	.
CASSTGGVRDTQYF	TGCGCCAGCAGTACGGGGGGAGTCAGAGATACGCAGTATTTT	TRBV5-1	TRBJ2-3	TRBD2	.
CASSKEWGPYTDTQYF	TGTGCCAGCAGCAAAGAATGGGGCCCATACACAGATACGCAGTATTTT	TRBV21-1	TRBJ2-3	.	.
CATSRYTGELFF	TGTGCCACCAGCAGATACACCGGGGAGCTGTTTTTT	TRBV15	TRBJ2-2	.	.
CASSLGLAGVIGETQYF	TGCGCCAGCAGCTTGGGACTAGCGGGGGTAATCGGGGAGACCCAGTACTTC	TRBV5-1	TRBJ2-5	TRBD2	.
CASSLKAGSGANVLTF	TGTGCCAGCAGCTTAAAGGCCGGTTCTGGGGCCAACGTCCTGACTTTC	TRBV7-3	TRBJ2-6	.	.
CASSQVGTDTGELFF	TGCGCCAGCAGCCAAGTAGGCACCGACACCGGGGAGCTGTTTTTT	TRBV4-3	TRBJ2-2	.	few
CASSYPSEARNEQFF	TGTGCCAGCAGTTACCCCTCTGAGGCGCGAAATGAGCAGTTCTTC	TRBV28	TRBJ2-1	.	once
CASSPTGGHGYTF	TGTGCCAGCTCACCGACAGGGGGCCATGGCTACACCTTC	TRBV18	TRBJ1-2	TRBD1	.
CASSFQGRLGNQPQHF	TGTGCCAGCAGTTTTCAGGGTAGGCTTGGCAATCAGCCCCAGCATTTT	TRBV7-2	TRBJ1-5	.	.
CASSRWSGEQYF	TGTGCCAGCAGCCGATGGAGTGGAGAGCAGTACTTC	TRBV14	TRBJ2-7	.	.
CAIYRATYNEQFF	TGTGCCATTTACAGGGCTACCTACAATGAGCAGTTCTTC	TRBV6-6	TRBJ2-1	.	.
CASSLMRDNEQFF	TGCGCCAGCAGCCTAATGCGGGACAATGAGCAGTTCTTC	TRBV4-3	TRBJ2-1	.	.
CASSIGQPGRDTQYF	TGTGCCAGTAGTATCGGGCAACCCGGGAGAGATACGCAGTATTTT	TRBV19	TRBJ2-3	.	.
CASSLDVGGGTEAFF	TGTGCCAGCAGCTTAGACGTGGGCGGAGGCACTGAAGCTTTCTTT	TRBV7-9	TRBJ1-1	.	.
CASSWSQETQYF	TGTGCCAGCAGTTGGTCCCAAGAGACCCAGTACTTC	TRBV6-5	TRBJ2-5	.	once
CSASGLGYTF	TGCAGTGCTAGTGGCCTTGGCTACACCTTC	TRBV20-1	TRBJ1-2	.	few
CASSLSAPRTAFF	TGCGCCAGCAGCTTGTCGGCCCCCCGAACAGCTTTCTTT	TRBV5-1	TRBJ1-1	.	.
CASSRGEKLFF	TGTGCCAGCAGTAGGGGGGAAAAACTGTTTTTT	TRBV27	TRBJ1-4	.	few
CASSNPGWYNSNQPQHF	TGTGCCAGTAGTAACCCGGGTTGGTACAATAGCAATCAGCCCCAGCATTTT	TRBV19	TRBJ1-5	.	once
CASSFEGNTGELFF	TGTGCCAGCAGCTTTGAAGGCAACACCGGGGAGCTGTTTTTT	TRBV11-3	TRBJ2-2	.	.
CASSSRDRGANYGYTF	TGTGCCAGTAGTTCTCGGGACAGGGGCGCTAACTATGGCTACACCTTC	TRBV19	TRBJ1-2	TRBD1	.
CASSPGTGVRGTQYF	TGTGCCAGCAGCCCCGGGACAGGGGTAAGAGGGACCCAGTACTTC	TRBV7-2	TRBJ2-5	TRBD1	.